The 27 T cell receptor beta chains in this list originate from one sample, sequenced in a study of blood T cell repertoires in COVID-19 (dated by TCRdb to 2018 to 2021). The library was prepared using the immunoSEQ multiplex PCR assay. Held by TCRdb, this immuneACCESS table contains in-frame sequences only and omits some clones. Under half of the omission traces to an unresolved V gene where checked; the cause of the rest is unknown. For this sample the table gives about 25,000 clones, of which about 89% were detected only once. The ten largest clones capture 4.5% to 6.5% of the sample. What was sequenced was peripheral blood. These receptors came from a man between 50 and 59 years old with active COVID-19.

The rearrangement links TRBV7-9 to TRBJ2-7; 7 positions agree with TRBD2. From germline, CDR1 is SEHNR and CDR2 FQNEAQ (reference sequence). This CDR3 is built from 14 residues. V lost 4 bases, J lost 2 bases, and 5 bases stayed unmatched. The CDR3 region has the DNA TGTGCCAGCAGCTCGCGGGAGATCGCCTACGAGCAGTACTTC. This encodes CASSSREIAYEQYF.

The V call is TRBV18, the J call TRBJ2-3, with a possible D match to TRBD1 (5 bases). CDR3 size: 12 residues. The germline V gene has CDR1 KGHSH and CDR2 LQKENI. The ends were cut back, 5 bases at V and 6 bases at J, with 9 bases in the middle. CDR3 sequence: CASSVPGDTQYF. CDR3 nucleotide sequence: TGTGCCAGCTCAGTCCCAGGGGATACGCAGTATTTT.

CDR3 in amino acids: CASSPLSGLYEQYF. CDR3 DNA: TGTGCCAGCAGCCCGCTTTCCGGTCTCTACGAGCAGTACTTC. The rearrangement links TRBV7-2 to TRBJ2-7, with unresolved D. V was pared by 5 bases and J by 3 bases, with 14 bases between. Germline V CDR1 and CDR2: SGHTA, FQGNSA. This CDR3 is 14 amino acids long.

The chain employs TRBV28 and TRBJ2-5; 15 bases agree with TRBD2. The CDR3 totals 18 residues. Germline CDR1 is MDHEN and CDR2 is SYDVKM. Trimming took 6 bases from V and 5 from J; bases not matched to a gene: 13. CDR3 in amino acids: CASSNTLGLAGGEETQYF. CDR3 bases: TGTGCCAGCAGCAATACCCTGGGACTAGCGGGAGGTGAGGAGACCCAGTACTTC.

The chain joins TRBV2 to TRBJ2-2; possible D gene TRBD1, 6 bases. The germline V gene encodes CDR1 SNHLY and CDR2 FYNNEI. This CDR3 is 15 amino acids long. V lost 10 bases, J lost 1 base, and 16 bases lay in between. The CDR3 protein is CAKGPTQGNTGELFF. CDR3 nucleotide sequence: TGTGCCAAGGGCCCCACACAGGGGAACACCGGGGAGCTGTTTTTT.

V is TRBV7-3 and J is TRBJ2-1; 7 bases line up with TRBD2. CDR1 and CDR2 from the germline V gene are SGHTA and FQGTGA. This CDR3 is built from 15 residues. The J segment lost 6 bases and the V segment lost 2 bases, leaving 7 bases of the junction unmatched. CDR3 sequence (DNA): TGTGCCAGCAGCTTAGGCGGGAGTTCGGTCAATGAGCAGTTCTTC. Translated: CASSLGGSSVNEQFF. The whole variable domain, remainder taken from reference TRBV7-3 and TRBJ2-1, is GAGVSQTPSNKVTEKGKYVELRCDPISGHTALYWYRQSLGQGPEFLIYFQGTGAADDSGLPNDRFFAVRPEGSVSTLKIQRTERGDSAVYLCASSLGGSSVNEQFFGPGTRLTVL.

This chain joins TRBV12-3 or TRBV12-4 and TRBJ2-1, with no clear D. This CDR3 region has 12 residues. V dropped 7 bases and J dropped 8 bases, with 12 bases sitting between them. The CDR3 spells CASTLNSHEQFF. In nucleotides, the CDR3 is TGTGCCAGCACCTTAAACTCCCATGAGCAGTTCTTC.

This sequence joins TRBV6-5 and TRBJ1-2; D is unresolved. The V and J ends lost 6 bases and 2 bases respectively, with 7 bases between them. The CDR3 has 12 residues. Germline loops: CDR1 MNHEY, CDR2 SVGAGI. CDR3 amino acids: CASRRENYGYTF. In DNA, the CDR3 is TGTGCCAGCAGGAGGGAGAACTATGGCTACACCTTC.

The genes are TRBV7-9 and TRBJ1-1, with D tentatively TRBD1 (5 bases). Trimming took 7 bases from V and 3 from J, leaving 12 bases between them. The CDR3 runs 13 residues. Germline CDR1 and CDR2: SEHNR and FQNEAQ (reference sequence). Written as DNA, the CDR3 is TGTGCCAGCAACCAGGGTGGAGACACTGAAGCTTTCTTT. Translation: CASNQGGDTEAFF.

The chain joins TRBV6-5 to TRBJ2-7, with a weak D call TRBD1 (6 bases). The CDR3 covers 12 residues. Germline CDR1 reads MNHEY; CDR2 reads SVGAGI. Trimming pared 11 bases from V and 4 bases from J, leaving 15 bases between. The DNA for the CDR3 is TGTGCCTCTGGGAGAGGGGGTTACGAGCAGTACTTC. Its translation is CASGRGGYEQYF.

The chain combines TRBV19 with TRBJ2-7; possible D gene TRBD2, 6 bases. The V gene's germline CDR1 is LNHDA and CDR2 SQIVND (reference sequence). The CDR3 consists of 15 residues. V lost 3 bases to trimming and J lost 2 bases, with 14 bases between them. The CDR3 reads CASSMGSGAPYEQYF. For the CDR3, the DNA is TGTGCCAGTAGTATGGGTAGCGGTGCCCCCTACGAGCAGTACTTC. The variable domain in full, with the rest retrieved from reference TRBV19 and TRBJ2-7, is DGGITQSPKYLFRKEGQNVTLSCEQNLNHDAMYWYRQDPGQGLRLIYYSQIVNDFQKGDIAEGYSVSREKKESFPLTVTSAQKNPTAFYLCASSMGSGAPYEQYFGPGTRLTVT.

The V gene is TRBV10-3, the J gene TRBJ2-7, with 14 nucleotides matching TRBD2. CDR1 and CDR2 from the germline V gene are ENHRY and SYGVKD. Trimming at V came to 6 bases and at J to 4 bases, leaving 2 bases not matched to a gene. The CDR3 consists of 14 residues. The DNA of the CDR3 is TGTGCCATCAGGACTAGCGGGGGGGCGTACGAGCAGTACTTC. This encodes CAIRTSGGAYEQYF.

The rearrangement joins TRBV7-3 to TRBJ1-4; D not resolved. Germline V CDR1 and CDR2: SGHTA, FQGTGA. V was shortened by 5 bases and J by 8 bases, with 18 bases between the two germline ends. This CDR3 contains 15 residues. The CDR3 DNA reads TGTGCCAGCAGCACCCGGGAGGGTACCGGCGAAAAACTGTTTTTT. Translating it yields CASSTREGTGEKLFF.

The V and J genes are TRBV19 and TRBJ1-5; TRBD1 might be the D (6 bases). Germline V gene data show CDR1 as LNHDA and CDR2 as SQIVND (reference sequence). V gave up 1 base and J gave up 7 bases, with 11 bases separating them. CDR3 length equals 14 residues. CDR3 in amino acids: CASSIGGQGQPQHF. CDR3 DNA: TGTGCCAGTAGTATAGGGGGGCAGGGGCAGCCCCAGCATTTT.

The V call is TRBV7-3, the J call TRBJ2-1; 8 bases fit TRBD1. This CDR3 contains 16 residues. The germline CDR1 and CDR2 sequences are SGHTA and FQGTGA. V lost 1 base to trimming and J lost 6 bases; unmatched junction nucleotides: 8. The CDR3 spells CASSLNRQGALNEQFF. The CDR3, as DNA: TGTGCCAGCAGCTTAAATCGGCAGGGGGCCCTCAATGAGCAGTTCTTC.

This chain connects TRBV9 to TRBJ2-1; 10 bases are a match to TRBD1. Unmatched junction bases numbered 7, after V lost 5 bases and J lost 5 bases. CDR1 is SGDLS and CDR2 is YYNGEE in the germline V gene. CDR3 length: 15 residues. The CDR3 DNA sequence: TGTGCCAGCAGTCCCGGGACAGGGGTCCACAATGAGCAGTTCTTC. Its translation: CASSPGTGVHNEQFF.

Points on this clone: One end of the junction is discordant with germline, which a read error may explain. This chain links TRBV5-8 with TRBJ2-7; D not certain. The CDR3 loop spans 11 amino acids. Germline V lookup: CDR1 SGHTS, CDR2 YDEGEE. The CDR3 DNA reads TGTGCCAGCACCTTGGGTGTAGCCGTGTACTTC. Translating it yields CASTLGVAVYF.

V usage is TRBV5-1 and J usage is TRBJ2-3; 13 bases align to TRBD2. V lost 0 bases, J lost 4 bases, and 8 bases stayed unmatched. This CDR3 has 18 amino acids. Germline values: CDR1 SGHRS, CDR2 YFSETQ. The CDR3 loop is CASSLAGLAGRGSDTQYF. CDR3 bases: TGCGCCAGCAGCTTGGCGGGACTAGCGGGAAGGGGGTCAGATACGCAGTATTTT.

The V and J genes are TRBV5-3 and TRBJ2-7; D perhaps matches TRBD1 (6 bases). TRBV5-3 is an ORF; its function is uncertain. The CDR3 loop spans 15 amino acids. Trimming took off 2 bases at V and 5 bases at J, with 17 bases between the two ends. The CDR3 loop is CARSFRGTGLDEQYF. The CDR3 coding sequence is TGTGCCAGAAGCTTTAGGGGCACAGGGCTCGACGAGCAGTACTTC.

CDR3 amino acids: CASSAGGDTEAFF. Here the CDR3 DNA reads TGTGCCAGCAGTGCAGGGGGCGACACTGAAGCTTTCTTT. The chain joins TRBV2 to TRBJ1-1; 8 nucleotides line up with TRBD1. Trimming removed 4 bases from V and 3 bases from J; junction bases left unmatched: 1. Germline CDR1 is SNHLY and CDR2 is FYNNEI. This CDR3 contains 13 residues. The whole variable domain, remainder taken from reference TRBV2 and TRBJ1-1, is EPEVTQTPSHQVTQMGQEVILRCVPISNHLYFYWYRQILGQKVEFLVSFYNNEISEKSEIFDDQFSVERPDGSNFTLKIRSTKLEDSAMYFCASSAGGDTEAFFGQGTRLTVV.

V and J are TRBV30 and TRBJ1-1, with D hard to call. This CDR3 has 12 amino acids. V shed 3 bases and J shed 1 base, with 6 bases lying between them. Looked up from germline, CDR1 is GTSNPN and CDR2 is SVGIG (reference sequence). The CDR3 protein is CAWRSRNTEAFF. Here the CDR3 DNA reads TGTGCCTGGAGGTCCAGGAACACTGAAGCTTTCTTT.

CDR3 protein: CASSLTGTRGYEQYF. The CDR3 DNA is TGTGCCAGCAGCTTGACAGGGACGAGAGGGTACGAGCAGTACTTC. This chain uses TRBV5-6 with TRBJ2-7, with D maybe TRBD1 (6 bases). V was clipped by 1 base and J by 4 bases, with 15 bases between them. This CDR3 region has 15 residues. Germline V lookup: CDR1 SGHDT, CDR2 YYEEEE.

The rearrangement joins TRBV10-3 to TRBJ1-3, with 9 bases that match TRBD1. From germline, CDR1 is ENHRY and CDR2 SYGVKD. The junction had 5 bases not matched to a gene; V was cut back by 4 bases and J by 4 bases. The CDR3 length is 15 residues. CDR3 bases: TGTGCCATCAGTGCGAATACAGGGGGCGGAAACACCATATATTTT. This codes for CAISANTGGGNTIYF.

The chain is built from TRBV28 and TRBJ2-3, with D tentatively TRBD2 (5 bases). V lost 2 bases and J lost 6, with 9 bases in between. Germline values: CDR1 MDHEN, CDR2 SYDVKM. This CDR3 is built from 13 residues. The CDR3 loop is CASSLGLADTQYF. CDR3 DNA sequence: TGTGCCAGCAGTTTAGGGCTAGCTGATACGCAGTATTTT.

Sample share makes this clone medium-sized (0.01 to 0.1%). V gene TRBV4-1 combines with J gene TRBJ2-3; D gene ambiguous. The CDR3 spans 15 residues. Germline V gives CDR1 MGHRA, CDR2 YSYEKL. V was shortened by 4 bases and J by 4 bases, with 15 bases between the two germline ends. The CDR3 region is CASSRKTISADTQYF. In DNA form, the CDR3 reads TGCGCCAGCAGCCGAAAAACTATCAGCGCAGATACGCAGTATTTT.

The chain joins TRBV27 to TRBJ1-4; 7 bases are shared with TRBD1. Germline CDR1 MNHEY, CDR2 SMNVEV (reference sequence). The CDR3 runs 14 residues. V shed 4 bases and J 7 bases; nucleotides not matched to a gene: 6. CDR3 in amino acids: CASSSNRDSEKLFF. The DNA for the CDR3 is TGTGCCAGCAGTTCGAACCGGGACAGTGAAAAACTGTTTTTT.

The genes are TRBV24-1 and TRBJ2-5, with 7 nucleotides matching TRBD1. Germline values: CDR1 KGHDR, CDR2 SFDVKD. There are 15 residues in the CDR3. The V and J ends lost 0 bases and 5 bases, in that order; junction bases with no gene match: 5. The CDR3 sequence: CATSDLRVGGETQYF. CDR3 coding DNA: TGTGCCACCAGTGATTTGCGGGTAGGGGGCGAGACCCAGTACTTC.